The next 22 T cell receptor beta chains were all read from a single sample in a study of T cell changes during pregnancy in multiple sclerosis. Libraries were prepared by immunoSEQ multiplex PCR; TCRdb keeps only in-frame clonotypes and omits some of them. The data contain around 30,000 clones, about 84% of them singletons. The sample consisted of CD8+ T cells from peripheral blood mononuclear cells, taken after pregnancy. All receptors derive from a female donor with multiple sclerosis, enrolled in a pregnancy study.

This chain joins TRBV2 and TRBJ1-4, with D perhaps TRBD1 (5 bases). The germline V and J ends were trimmed by 8 bases and 10 bases, with 14 bases remaining between them. The CDR3 consists of 12 residues. The germline gives CDR1 SNHLY, CDR2 FYNNEI. CDR3 DNA: TGTGCCAGCGCGACAGAATATATAAAACTGTTTTTT. It yields the protein CASATEYIKLFF.

This clone turned up a few times. The chain is built from TRBV12-5 and TRBJ2-7; 8 bases fit TRBD1. The germline CDR1 and CDR2 sequences are LGHNT and FRNRAP. V was clipped by 1 base and J by 8 bases; unmatched bases: 4. The CDR3 covers 13 residues. The CDR3 loop is CASGLDRQGKQYF. DNA for the CDR3: TGTGCTAGTGGTTTGGACCGACAGGGGAAGCAGTACTTC.

The CDR3, as DNA: TGCGCCAGCAGCCCGACCCCGGGACAGAAGAACACTGAAGCTTTCTTT. Translating it yields CASSPTPGQKNTEAFF. The rearrangement uses TRBV4-1 and TRBJ1-1; 7 positions match TRBD1. Germline CDR1 reads MGHRA; CDR2 reads YSYEKL. The CDR3 loop spans 16 amino acids. With V trimmed by 4 bases and J by 1 base, 9 bases remained unmatched.

The V call is TRBV2, the J call TRBJ1-1; perhaps TRBD1 as D (5 bases). Trimming removed 5 bases from V and 0 bases from J, with 10 bases in between. Germline V gene sequence: CDR1 SNHLY, CDR2 FYNNEI. The CDR3 has 14 residues. This CDR3 is CASSLDRLNTEAFF. In DNA form, the CDR3 reads TGTGCCAGCAGTCTCGACAGATTGAACACTGAAGCTTTCTTT.

This clone was counted once. Relative to the germline gene, one junction end is altered; a read error may explain this. For the CDR3, the DNA is TGTGCCAGCAGCACAACTAACTATGGCCACACCTTC. As protein: CASSTTNYGHTF. The V call is TRBV9, the J call TRBJ1-2; D gene uncertain. The germline V gene has CDR1 SGDLS and CDR2 YYNGEE. The CDR3 is made up of 12 amino acids. Combining the CDR3 with reference TRBV9 and TRBJ1-2 gives the whole variable domain DSGVTQTPKHLITATGQRVTLRCSPRSGDLSVYWYQQSLDQGLQFLIQYYNGEERAKGNILERFSAQQFPDLHSELNLSSLELGDSALYFCASSTTNYGHTFGSGTRLTVV.

The genes are TRBV4-1 and TRBJ1-5; D remains unclear. The length of the CDR3 is 14 residues. Germline loops: CDR1 MGHRA, CDR2 YSYEKL. V lost 0 bases to trimming and J lost 2 bases, with 5 bases between them. The CDR3: CASSQDARNQPQHF. In nucleotides, the CDR3 is TGCGCCAGCAGCCAAGATGCGCGCAATCAGCCCCAGCATTTT.

The chain carries TRBV4-3 and TRBJ2-7; 11 bases are a match to TRBD1. Germline V gives CDR1 LGHNA, CDR2 YSLEER. The CDR3 runs 15 residues. Germline trimming cut 6 bases from V and 3 bases from J; bases unmatched to any gene: 7. CDR3 region: CASRRRTGGGYEQYF. DNA of the CDR3: TGCGCCAGCAGACGGAGGACAGGGGGCGGCTACGAGCAGTACTTC.

The J gene is TRBJ2-2, the V gene TRBV11-3, with D maybe TRBD1 (6 bases). Germline CDR1 and CDR2: SGHNT and YENEEA. Trimming cost V 3 bases and J 1 base, with 12 bases left between them. The CDR3 spans 16 residues. The CDR3 DNA is TGTGCCAGCAGCTTCCTGGACAGTAAGAACACCGGGGAGCTGTTTTTT. The encoded protein is CASSFLDSKNTGELFF.

This chain links TRBV28 with TRBJ1-4; unclear D gene. This CDR3 contains 15 residues. V lost 5 bases, J lost 4 bases, and 14 bases lay in between. CDR1 MDHEN and CDR2 SYDVKM come from the germline V gene. The CDR3 DNA sequence: TGTGCCAGCAGTCCCCGGAGGGAAATTAATGAAAAACTGTTTTTT. Protein: CASSPRREINEKLFF.

Details on this clone: The missing conserved phenylalanine or tryptophan at the end of this CDR3 makes a read error likely. The limits of the CDR3 on the DNA are not certain, so only TCRdb's listed CDR3 is given. The chain links TRBV18 to TRBJ1-2. CDR1 is KGHSH, CDR2 LQKENI, per germline. The CDR3 extends over 10 residues, inclusive of both ends. CDR3 region: CASSLGGADS.

This clone was observed once. The chain carries TRBV15 and TRBJ2-1; 7 bases are a match to TRBD2. The junction had 5 bases not matched to a gene; V was cut back by 1 base and J by 8 bases. CDR3 size: 14 residues. Germline values: CDR1 LNHNV, CDR2 YYDKDF (reference sequence). The CDR3 bases are TGTGCCACCAGCAGAGGGCGGACTAGATATGAGCAGTTCTTC. It is translated as CATSRGRTRYEQFF. The full variable domain, in which reference TRBV15 and TRBJ2-1 provide the parts outside the CDR3, is DAMVIQNPRYQVTQFGKPVTLSCSQTLNHNVMYWYQQKSSQAPKLLFHYYDKDFNNEADTPDNFQSRRPNTSFCFLDIRSPGLGDTAMYLCATSRGRTRYEQFFGPGTRLTVL.

The chain recombines TRBV7-3 with TRBJ2-7; 7 nucleotides line up with TRBD1. The germline V gene encodes CDR1 SGHTA and CDR2 FQGTGA. CDR3 length: 15 amino acids. Trimming at V came to 2 bases and at J to 4 bases, leaving 8 bases not matched to a gene. CDR3 DNA: TGTGCCAGCAGCTTAGGTAGGGGGCCTCTTTACGAGCAGTACTTC. This sequence encodes CASSLGRGPLYEQYF.

V gene TRBV5-1 combines with J gene TRBJ2-2; D might be TRBD2 (6 bases). In germline, CDR1 is SGHRS, CDR2 YFSETQ. The CDR3 covers 14 residues. Trimming left V 9 bases short and J 0 bases short, with 12 bases between. In DNA form, the CDR3 reads TGCGCCACCGGGAGAGAGACGAACACCGGGGAGCTGTTTTTT. This sequence encodes CATGRETNTGELFF. Drawing the rest from reference TRBV5-1 and TRBJ2-2, the complete variable domain is KAGVTQTPRYLIKTRGQQVTLSCSPISGHRSVSWYQQTPGQGLQFLFEYFSETQRNKGNFPGRFSGRQFSNSRSEMNVSTLELGDSALYLCATGRETNTGELFFGEGSRLTVL.

The chain carries TRBV11-2 and TRBJ1-2, with TRBD1 identical over 9 bases. Germline assignment: CDR1 SGHAT and CDR2 FQNNGV. The CDR3 consists of 18 residues. V lost 2 bases, J lost 7 bases, and 17 bases stayed unmatched. The CDR3, as DNA: TGTGCCAGCAGCTTATCGCCCGCCCCGGGACAGGGCCCCGCTGGCTACACCTTC. This encodes CASSLSPAPGQGPAGYTF.

This chain connects TRBV29-1 to TRBJ2-1, with 9 bases matching TRBD2. Germline V gene lookup returns CDR1 SQVTM and CDR2 ANQGSEA. V trimming: 6 bases; J trimming: 1 base; junction bases outside the gene matches: 7. The CDR3 is 15 residues long. In DNA form, the CDR3 reads TGCAGCGTCGTTCGGACTAGCGAATCCTACAATGAGCAGTTCTTC. It is translated as CSVVRTSESYNEQFF.

This clone was counted between two and nine times. The chain couples TRBV6-1 to TRBJ2-3; D may be TRBD2 (5 bases). V dropped 7 bases and J dropped 4 bases, with 12 bases sitting between them. Germline CDR1 is MNHNS and CDR2 is SASEGT. CDR3 length: 13 residues. The CDR3 nucleotides are TGTGCCAGCAATCCGACGGAGGCAGATACGCAGTATTTT. This codes for CASNPTEADTQYF.

The V call is TRBV27, the J call TRBJ1-1, with TRBD1 matching over 11 bases. This CDR3 is 16 amino acids long. With 6 bases clipped from V and 4 bases from J, the junction kept 10 bases outside the gene matches. The germline V gene has CDR1 MNHEY and CDR2 SMNVEV (reference sequence). The CDR3 nucleotides read TGTGCCAGCAGCTACACCGCCGGGACAGGGGGCACTGAAGCTTTCTTT. Amino acid sequence: CASSYTAGTGGTEAFF.

This rearrangement joins TRBV11-2 to TRBJ2-1; 7 nucleotides agree with TRBD2. This CDR3 has 14 amino acids. J lost 4 bases, V lost 4 bases, and 4 bases had no gene match. The V gene's germline CDR1 is SGHAT and CDR2 FQNNGV. The CDR3 region has the DNA TGTGCCAGCAGCTGGGACTACCTTTACAATGAGCAGTTCTTC. Translating gives CASSWDYLYNEQFF.

This clone was seen a single time. The rearrangement uses TRBV5-1 and TRBJ2-7; 8 nucleotides line up with TRBD1. The CDR3 is 15 residues long. The germline CDR1 and CDR2 sequences are SGHRS and YFSETQ. The ends lost 1 base at V and 2 bases at J; junction bases unmatched: 5. DNA of the CDR3: TGCGCCAGCAGCTTGAAACAGGGGGGCCCCTACGAGCAGTACTTC. This codes for CASSLKQGGPYEQYF.

V and J are TRBV9 and TRBJ2-5, with TRBD2 matching 10 bases. The CDR3 loop spans 16 amino acids. Germline CDR1 and CDR2: SGDLS and YYNGEE. The junction had 8 bases not matched to a gene; V was cut back by 4 bases and J by 2 bases. CDR3 in amino acids: CASSPLVAGGQETQYF. CDR3 sequence (DNA): TGTGCCAGCAGCCCCCTCGTAGCGGGGGGACAAGAGACCCAGTACTTC.

The CDR3, as DNA: TGTGCCAGCCTAGAACGGGAGAACACTGAAGCTTTCTTT. This sequence encodes CASLERENTEAFF. The chain is built from TRBV6-1 and TRBJ1-1; D unclear. Germline V gives CDR1 MNHNS, CDR2 SASEGT. V shed 8 bases and J shed 1 base, with 11 bases lying between them. This CDR3 comprises 13 residues.

This chain connects TRBV5-4 to TRBJ2-7, with D tentatively TRBD2 (5 bases). V lost 4 bases to trimming and J lost 0 bases, with 8 bases between them. Germline values: CDR1 SGHNT, CDR2 YYREEE (reference sequence). The CDR3 totals 13 residues. This chain's CDR3 is CASSGSSSYEQYF. CDR3 DNA sequence: TGTGCCAGCAGCGGGAGCAGCTCCTACGAGCAGTACTTC.